Presented here are 4 T cell receptor beta chains from one specimen sequenced in a study of blood T cell repertoires in COVID-19. Only in-frame clones appear in the TCRdb table, and some are missing; sequencing was by immunoSEQ multiplex PCR. The data contain 40,000 to 50,000 clones, 86% of them singletons. The sample taken for sequencing was peripheral blood. Receptors were obtained from a man aged 35-49 years with active COVID-19.

V gene TRBV7-6 combines with J gene TRBJ2-3, with D tentatively TRBD2 (5 bases). Trimming removed 8 bases from V and 5 bases from J, with 20 bases in between. CDR1 is SGHVS, CDR2 FNYEAQ, per germline. The CDR3 consists of 15 residues. The CDR3, as DNA: TGTGCCAGCTCAGCCGGTCTAGCCGGGGTAGATACGCAGTATTTT. Translation gives CASSAGLAGVDTQYF.

The rearrangement uses TRBV7-9 and TRBJ1-2; D might be TRBD1 (5 bases). V dropped 8 bases and J dropped 4 bases, with 14 bases sitting between them. The CDR3 runs 13 residues. Germline assignment: CDR1 SEHNR and CDR2 FQNEAQ (reference sequence). CDR3 amino acids: CASERGRGYGYTF. The CDR3 DNA reads as TGTGCCAGCGAGCGGGGAAGGGGCTATGGCTACACCTTC. The full variable domain, its missing parts supplied by reference TRBV7-9 and TRBJ1-2, is DTGVSQNPRHKITKRGQNVTFRCDPISEHNRLYWYRQTLGQGPEFLTYFQNEAQLEKSRLLSDRFSAERPKGSFSTLEIQRTEQGDSAMYLCASERGRGYGYTFGSGTRLTVV.

To note about this clone: The same CDR3 is also encoded by other DNA sequences in this sample. This sequence joins TRBV18 and TRBJ1-1, with TRBD1 identical over 8 bases. The CDR3 is made up of 15 amino acids. V lost 1 base and J lost 4; bases outside the gene matches: 5. Germline-derived CDR1 and CDR2 are KGHSH and LQKENI. CDR3 sequence reads: CASSPLPDRVTEAFF. The CDR3 region has the DNA TGTGCCAGCTCACCACTCCCGGACAGGGTCACTGAAGCTTTCTTT.

This chain uses TRBV19 with TRBJ2-4, with a possible D match to TRBD2 (6 bases). The CDR3 loop spans 14 amino acids. Germline values: CDR1 LNHDA, CDR2 SQIVND (reference sequence). The V end lost 4 bases, the J end lost 4 bases, and 11 bases lay between the germline ends. CDR3 coding DNA: TGTGCCAGTAGTAATCCGGGAGATAAAAACATTCAGTACTTC. Translating gives CASSNPGDKNIQYF.